This T cell receptor (beta chain) was observed in a study of CD8 T cells in ankylosing spondylitis (TCRdb year 2017). As for the study more broadly: The study profiled T cell receptor beta repertoires in healthy donors and ankylosing spondylitis patients to find disease-linked TCR variants. The full study cohort comprised around 25 ankylosing spondylitis patients and over 95 healthy donors. Peripheral blood was sampled, and synovial fluid was also collected from ankylosing spondylitis patients.

What the authors observed across the whole study: The disease-linked clones were reported to be significantly enriched in matched synovial fluid samples from ankylosing spondylitis patients. Blood from ankylosing spondylitis patients appeared to be characterized by a TCR beta motif made up of eight highly homologous amino acid variants. Some of the motif variants had been reported before in the synovial fluid and blood of reactive arthritis patients, a finding that suggests common disease-initiation mechanisms. The disease-linked clones had a CD8+ phenotype and were found at relatively low frequencies in peripheral blood.

On this clonotype itself: No antigen is known for it. The input lacks base qualities; no much larger clone sits a single base away.

The CDR3 starts with the cysteine, ends with the phenylalanine, and has 15 residues. Just CDR3 DNA is preserved here, 45 bases in frame from base 1. CDR1 DFQATT and CDR2 SNEGSKA were looked up in the germline V gene (reference sequence). The junction shows trimming of 7 bases on V and 2 bases on J, plus 19 bases between the germline ends. Sequencing relied on an Illumina HiSeq 2500. TCR beta libraries were prepared by quantitative 5'-RACE with molecular barcodes. On the authors' methods: A new computational method based on a probabilistic model of VDJ rearrangement was used to identify disease-linked TCR variants. TCRdb reprocessing: public reads trimmed at Q25 with fastp, clones called with MiXCR, in-frame beta chains kept. Rows merge per CDR3 protein into single entries with the most common DNA and genes. None of the V and J calls come from the authors' own analysis; TCRdb made them. The sample table shows roughly 240,000 distinct CDR3 sequences, and roughly a third are seen once. Together, the top ten hold around 4.2% of the sample.

This receptor was taken from a male donor with ankylosing spondylitis or in good health (not recorded which). The sequenced material came from blood, either unsorted or a sorted T cell fraction (not recorded which). This receptor chain uses TRBV20-1 and TRBJ2-3; no D gene can be assigned with confidence. The sequenced DNA is TGCAGTGTTGATATAGCCACCGGGCCCACAGATACGCAGTATTTT. It translates as CSVDIATGPTDTQYF.